A selection of T cell receptor beta chains follows, all from one sample in a study of T cell responses to AZD1222 COVID-19 vaccine. Assay: immunoSEQ multiplex PCR; the TCRdb copy retains only in-frame clones and omits some. The sample carries some 170,000 clones, more than 85% recorded once. The sample in question was peripheral blood, obtained on day 0 of AZD1222 vaccination. These receptors all come from an adult in good health. Both conserved end residues are part of each CDR3. Clone size is not always given. Where it is, it says once, few, many or a class for expanded clones.

v_call clone_size cdr3_aa
TRBV29-1 once CSVVGVTEAFF
TRBV30 NA CAWTPAGDTQYF
TRBV15 NA CATSGRGTPKYNEQFF
TRBV29-1 NA CSGGTENEQFF
TRBV18 NA CASSPNGGLYNEQFF
TRBV18 NA CASSNTGGGQPQHF
TRBV6-2/TRBV6-3 NA CASSNSRVEAFF
TRBV19 NA CASSMGGPNTEAFF
TRBV7-2 NA CASSPMNRGNTIYF
TRBV6-5 NA CASRPGTGGNQPQHF
TRBV18 NA CASSPQGRYGYTF
TRBV4-1 NA CASSQDPPTGDF
TRBV19 few CASSTQDANQPQHF
TRBV7-8 NA CASSWHYRMVGKNIQYF
TRBV6-5 NA CASSIAGGRETQYF
TRBV7-9 once CASSLGGQGKGAEAFF
TRBV15 once CATSSAYIGSGDNQPQHF
TRBV7-9 NA CASSLGGQGVPYGYTF
TRBV5-1 NA CASRTGTGAEKLFF
TRBV5-6 NA CASSLGQGGFYGYTF
TRBV2 NA CASSDSGVRNQPQHF
TRBV7-9 NA CASSLSGGKSYEQYF
TRBV9 NA CASSVGTGATNEKLFF
TRBV9 NA CASSGGTDQETQYF
TRBV14 NA CASSQFGGSSTEAFF
TRBV9 NA CASSPAPGQRETQYF
TRBV6-5 NA CASSASGVRDEKLFF
TRBV29-1 NA CSVNRVLNTEAFF
TRBV23-1 NA CASSQNNYTGKNTEAFF
TRBV6-5 NA CASRSTAQETQYF
TRBV7-2 NA CASSLRLTRKGTNEKLFF
TRBV6-2/TRBV6-3 NA CASSWGTANNSPLHF
TRBV7-2 NA CASSSSPQSSGNTIYF